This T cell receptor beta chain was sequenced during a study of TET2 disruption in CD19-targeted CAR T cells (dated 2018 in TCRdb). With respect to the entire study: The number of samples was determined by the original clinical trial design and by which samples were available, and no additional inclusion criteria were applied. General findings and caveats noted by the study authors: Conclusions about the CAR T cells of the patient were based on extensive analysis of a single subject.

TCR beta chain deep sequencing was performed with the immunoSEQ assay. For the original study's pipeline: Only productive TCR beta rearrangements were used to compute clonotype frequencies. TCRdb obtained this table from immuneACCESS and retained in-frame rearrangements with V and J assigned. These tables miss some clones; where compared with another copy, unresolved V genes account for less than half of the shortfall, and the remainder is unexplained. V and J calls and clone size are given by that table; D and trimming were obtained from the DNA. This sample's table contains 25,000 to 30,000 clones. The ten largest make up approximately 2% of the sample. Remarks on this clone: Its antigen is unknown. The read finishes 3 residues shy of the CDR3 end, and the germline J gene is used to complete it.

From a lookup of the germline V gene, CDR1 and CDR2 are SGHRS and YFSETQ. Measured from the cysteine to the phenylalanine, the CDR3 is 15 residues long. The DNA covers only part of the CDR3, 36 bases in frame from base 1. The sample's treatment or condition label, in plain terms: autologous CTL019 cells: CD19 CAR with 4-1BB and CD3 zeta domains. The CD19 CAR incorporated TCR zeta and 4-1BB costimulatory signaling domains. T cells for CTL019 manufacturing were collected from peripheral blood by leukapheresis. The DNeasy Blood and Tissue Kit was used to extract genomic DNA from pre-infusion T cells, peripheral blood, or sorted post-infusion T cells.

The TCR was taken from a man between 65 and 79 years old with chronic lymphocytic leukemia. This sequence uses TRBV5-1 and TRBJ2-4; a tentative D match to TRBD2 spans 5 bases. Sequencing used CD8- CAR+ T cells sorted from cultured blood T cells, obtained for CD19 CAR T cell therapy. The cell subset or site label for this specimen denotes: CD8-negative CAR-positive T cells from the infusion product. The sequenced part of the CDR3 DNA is TGCGCCAGCAGCTTGACCGGGGTAGGGAACTATGGT. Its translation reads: CASSLTGVGNYG. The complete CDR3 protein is CASSLTGVGNYGQYF.